These 26 T cell receptor beta chains were sequenced from one sample in a study of T cell responses to AZD1222 COVID-19 vaccine (dated by TCRdb to about 2021). What the time point label conveys for this sample: baseline before first vaccination. Libraries were prepared through the immunoSEQ multiplex PCR assay. The table comes from immuneACCESS by way of TCRdb, which keeps in-frame sequences with V and J called. Part of the clones is missing from these tables; in studies checked, under half for an unresolved V gene and the rest for unknown reasons. Recorded for this sample are 200,000 or so clones; 85% to 90% of them occurred a single time. The top ten constitute approximately 7.7% of the sample. This specimen consisted of peripheral blood, obtained on day 0 of AZD1222 vaccination. All receptors derive from an adult in good health.

The rearrangement uses TRBV15 and TRBJ2-5; D remains ambiguous. The CDR3 is made up of 14 amino acids. Germline CDR1 and CDR2: LNHNV and YYDKDF (reference sequence). The V end was cut by 4 bases, the J end by 5 bases, with 14 bases between. Here the CDR3 reads CATSTLFDRETQYF. The CDR3 DNA reads as TGTGCCACCAGCACCCTTTTCGACCGGGAGACCCAGTACTTC.

This chain uses TRBV9 with TRBJ1-2; D gene unclear. Germline lookup yields CDR1 SGDLS and CDR2 YYNGEE. The germline V and J ends were trimmed by 0 bases and 8 bases, with 5 bases remaining between them. This CDR3 has 11 residues. The DNA of the CDR3 is TGTGCCAGCAGCGTAGGAGGGGGCTACACCTTC. It yields the protein CASSVGGGYTF. Complete variable domain (other parts from reference TRBV9 and TRBJ1-2): DSGVTQTPKHLITATGQRVTLRCSPRSGDLSVYWYQQSLDQGLQFLIQYYNGEERAKGNILERFSAQQFPDLHSELNLSSLELGDSALYFCASSVGGGYTFGSGTRLTVV.

This clone has just one count. The V call is TRBV7-2, the J call TRBJ2-7; 7 bases map to TRBD1. CDR3 length: 15 residues. The V gene end was trimmed by 5 bases and the J gene end by 3 bases; junction bases not matched to a gene: 10. Germline CDR1 SGHTA, CDR2 FQGNSA. The CDR3 DNA reads TGTGCCAGCAGCCGCACCAGAGGGACAGACTACGAGCAGTACTTC. It yields the protein CASSRTRGTDYEQYF.

The genes are TRBV7-2 and TRBJ1-5; 7 bases agree with TRBD1. Germline values: CDR1 SGHTA, CDR2 FQGNSA. Trimming removed 5 bases from V and 1 base from J; junction bases left unmatched: 5. The CDR3 runs to 15 residues. This CDR3 is CASSLRGQSNQPQHF. The CDR3 DNA is TGTGCCAGCAGCCTAAGGGGACAGAGCAATCAGCCCCAGCATTTT.

This chain uses TRBV5-1 with TRBJ2-7, with 7 bases aligning to TRBD2. The CDR3 totals 16 residues. Germline CDR1 is SGHRS and CDR2 is YFSETQ. The ends lost 4 bases at V and 0 bases at J; junction bases unmatched: 10. The CDR3 nucleotides are TGCGCCAGCAGCCAGAACCGAGCGGGGAGCTCCTACGAGCAGTACTTC. Encoded protein: CASSQNRAGSSYEQYF.

The chain recombines TRBV5-1 with TRBJ2-5; D ambiguous. The V gene lost 0 bases and the J gene lost 5 bases, with 5 bases spanning the gap. The CDR3 loop spans 12 amino acids. Germline values: CDR1 SGHRS, CDR2 YFSETQ. CDR3 region: CASSLVSETQYF. The CDR3 DNA reads as TGCGCCAGCAGCTTGGTATCCGAGACCCAGTACTTC. Together with reference TRBV5-1 and TRBJ2-5, the CDR3 gives the full variable domain: KAGVTQTPRYLIKTRGQQVTLSCSPISGHRSVSWYQQTPGQGLQFLFEYFSETQRNKGNFPGRFSGRQFSNSRSEMNVSTLELGDSALYLCASSLVSETQYFGPGTRLLVL.

The chain joins TRBV6-5 to TRBJ1-5; D may be TRBD1 (5 bases). The CDR3 totals 11 residues. From germline, CDR1 is MNHEY and CDR2 SVGAGI. V lost 5 bases to trimming and J lost 6 bases, with 5 bases between them. The CDR3: CASSRGQPQHF. The CDR3 DNA reads TGTGCCAGCAGTAGGGGTCAGCCCCAGCATTTT.

Here the CDR3 reads CASSLGFGETQYF. The CDR3, as DNA: TGTGCCAGCAGCTTAGGGTTTGGGGAGACCCAGTACTTC. This chain uses TRBV11-3 with TRBJ2-5; no reliable D call. V gave up 1 base and J gave up 5 bases, with 8 bases separating them. The germline CDR1 and CDR2 sequences are SGHNT and YENEEA. The CDR3 has 13 residues.

The V gene is TRBV6-4, the J gene TRBJ1-6; D remains ambiguous. The CDR3 has 14 residues. V dropped 6 bases and J dropped 0 bases, with 6 bases sitting between them. Germline lookup yields CDR1 MRHNA and CDR2 SNTAGT. Here the CDR3 reads CASSGNSYNSPLHF. The CDR3 DNA follows: TGTGCCAGCAGCGGAAACTCCTATAATTCACCCCTCCACTTT.

The chain uses TRBV7-6 and TRBJ1-2; TRBD1 is a possible D gene (5 bases). The CDR3 is made up of 15 amino acids. CDR1 SGHVS and CDR2 FNYEAQ come from the germline V gene. V lost 5 bases, J lost 3 bases, and 16 bases lay in between. The CDR3 DNA sequence: TGTGCCAGCAGCGCAAACAGGTTTGGTGACTATGGCTACACCTTC. It codes for CASSANRFGDYGYTF.

This clone was recorded once. The chain recombines TRBV2 with TRBJ2-5, with D possibly TRBD1 on 6 matching bases. V lost 3 bases to trimming and J lost 7 bases, with 12 bases between them. The CDR3 runs to 13 residues. CDR1 SNHLY and CDR2 FYNNEI come from the germline V gene. In DNA form, the CDR3 reads TGTGCCAGCAGTGACAGGGGCTCAGGGACCCAGTACTTC. Protein: CASSDRGSGTQYF.

This CDR3 reads CASSFTPGPTNSPLHF. The DNA of the CDR3 is TGTGCCAGCAGCTTCACCCCGGGGCCGACGAATTCACCCCTCCACTTT. The chain combines TRBV11-3 with TRBJ1-6; perhaps TRBD1 as D (5 bases). The CDR3 runs to 16 residues. Trimming stripped 3 bases from V and 7 bases from J, with 16 bases between. Germline assignment: CDR1 SGHNT and CDR2 YENEEA.

This chain joins TRBV14 and TRBJ2-7; TRBD1 might be the D (5 bases). This CDR3 region has 15 residues. The germline gives CDR1 SGHDN, CDR2 FVKESK. V was clipped by 1 base and J by 7 bases, with 17 bases between them. CDR3 residues: CASSQVGQGNWEQYF. CDR3 DNA: TGTGCCAGCAGCCAAGTTGGACAAGGGAATTGGGAGCAGTACTTC.

This chain uses TRBV29-1 with TRBJ1-2; D remains unclear. The CDR3 is 13 residues long. The germline V and J ends were trimmed by 2 bases and 2 bases, with 9 bases remaining between them. Germline V gives CDR1 SQVTM, CDR2 ANQGSEA. CDR3 amino acids: CSVESPRNYGYTF. CDR3 bases: TGCAGCGTTGAAAGTCCTCGAAACTATGGCTACACCTTC.

The rearrangement links TRBV30 to TRBJ1-2; TRBD1 aligns across 7 bases. The CDR3 runs to 12 residues. CDR1 GTSNPN and CDR2 SVGIG come from the germline V gene (reference sequence). The J segment lost 6 bases and the V segment lost 3 bases, leaving 4 bases of the junction unmatched. Written as DNA, the CDR3 is TGTGCCTGGAGCAGACAGGGCGATGGCTACACCTTC. It translates to CAWSRQGDGYTF.

This clone has only a few counts. The rearrangement uses TRBV7-9 and TRBJ1-6; 8 bases are a match to TRBD1. The CDR3 totals 15 residues. Trimming removed 5 bases from V and 7 bases from J; junction bases left unmatched: 7. The germline CDR1 and CDR2 sequences are SEHNR and FQNEAQ (reference sequence). CDR3 loop: CASSLGQGLNSPLHF. The CDR3 DNA reads TGTGCCAGCAGCCTCGGACAGGGCCTAAATTCACCCCTCCACTTT. The entire variable domain, with the rest obtained from reference TRBV7-9 and TRBJ1-6, is as follows: DTGVSQNPRHKITKRGQNVTFRCDPISEHNRLYWYRQTLGQGPEFLTYFQNEAQLEKSRLLSDRFSAERPKGSFSTLEIQRTEQGDSAMYLCASSLGQGLNSPLHFGNGTRLTVT.

This clone occurred once. The chain couples TRBV4-2 to TRBJ1-1; TRBD1 might be the D (5 bases). CDR3 length equals 16 residues. V was pared by 1 base and J by 3 bases, with 15 bases between. Germline lookup yields CDR1 LGHNA and CDR2 YNFKEQ. The CDR3 spells CASSQAGTARDTEAFF. The CDR3 nucleotides are TGTGCCAGCAGCCAAGCTGGGACTGCGAGGGACACTGAAGCTTTCTTT.

This clone came up once. This chain uses TRBV5-1 with TRBJ2-5; 12 positions match TRBD2. The V and J ends lost 4 bases and 4 bases, in that order; junction bases with no gene match: 8. CDR3 size: 16 residues. Germline CDR1 is SGHRS and CDR2 is YFSETQ. The CDR3 region is CASSLRTSGARETQYF. In nucleotides, the CDR3 is TGCGCCAGCAGCCTACGGACTAGCGGGGCCCGAGAGACCCAGTACTTC.

The chain employs TRBV18 and TRBJ1-1; D might be TRBD1 (6 bases). The germline gives CDR1 KGHSH, CDR2 LQKENI. The CDR3 length is 15 residues. Trimming removed 0 bases from V and 9 bases from J, with 17 bases in between. The CDR3 protein is CASSPPTEHRAQAFF. CDR3 nucleotides: TGTGCCAGCTCACCACCGACGGAGCACAGGGCCCAAGCTTTCTTT.

Details on this clone: Other DNA sequences in this sample translate to the same CDR3. The chain couples TRBV11-2 to TRBJ2-7, with D maybe TRBD1 (6 bases). Germline CDR1 SGHAT, CDR2 FQNNGV. The CDR3 has 13 amino acids. Trimming removed 5 bases at V and 2 bases at J, with 10 bases between. The CDR3: CASSLGQTYEQYF. The CDR3 DNA reads as TGTGCCAGCAGCCTAGGACAGACCTACGAGCAGTACTTC.

The chain has TRBV5-1 and TRBJ2-7; perhaps TRBD2 as D (7 bases). CDR3 length: 16 residues. The germline CDR1 and CDR2 sequences are SGHRS and YFSETQ. V dropped 0 bases and J dropped 2 bases, with 15 bases sitting between them. The CDR3 DNA reads TGCGCCAGCAGCTTGGTACCGGGGGGCCGTACCTACGAGCAGTACTTC. This codes for CASSLVPGGRTYEQYF.

V usage is TRBV6-5 and J usage is TRBJ1-2, with D perhaps TRBD1 (5 bases). The CDR3 covers 10 residues. Looked up from germline, CDR1 is MNHEY and CDR2 is SVGAGI. V was trimmed by 8 bases and J by 8 bases, leaving 9 bases between them. The chain's CDR3 is CASREGGYTF. The CDR3 nucleotides are TGTGCCAGCCGGGAGGGGGGCTACACCTTC.

This clone was seen repeatedly, ten times or more. The chain couples TRBV30 to TRBJ1-6; TRBD1 agrees at 8 bases. This CDR3 comprises 15 residues. CDR1 and CDR2 from the germline V gene are GTSNPN and SVGIG (reference sequence). With 0 bases clipped from V and 6 bases from J, the junction kept 4 bases outside the gene matches. CDR3 loop: CAWSVRTGRNSPLHF. For the CDR3, the DNA is TGTGCCTGGAGTGTACGGACAGGGCGTAATTCACCCCTCCACTTT.

The V call is TRBV7-9, the J call TRBJ2-3; 11 bases match TRBD2. V lost 7 bases to trimming and J lost 4 bases; unmatched junction nucleotides: 7. Per germline, CDR1 SEHNR and CDR2 FQNEAQ (reference sequence). The CDR3 is 15 residues long. Written as DNA, the CDR3 is TGTGCCAGCAACCTGGGACTAGCGGCAGCAGATACGCAGTATTTT. Its protein is CASNLGLAAADTQYF.

The rearrangement joins TRBV4-1 to TRBJ2-7; a weak D match, TRBD1 (6 bases). Germline V CDR1 and CDR2: MGHRA, YSYEKL. The CDR3 runs 15 residues. Trimming took off 3 bases at V and 0 bases at J, with 12 bases between the two ends. CDR3 bases: TGCGCCAGCAGCCACCGACAGGCTAGCTCCTACGAGCAGTACTTC. It encodes CASSHRQASSYEQYF.

With regard to this clone: No conserved phenylalanine or tryptophan ends this CDR3, so it is likely a read error. Because the CDR3's place on the DNA is in doubt, the DNA is left out and the CDR3 is given as listed by TCRdb. The J gene is TRBJ2-7, the V gene TRBV27; the table's TRBD1 call for D was not verified on the DNA. A total of 11 residues make up the CDR3, ends included. In germline, CDR1 is MNHEY, CDR2 SMNVEV (reference sequence). CDR3 region: CASSTRQEASL.